Presented here are 3 T cell receptor beta chains from one specimen sequenced in a study of OX40 agonist ivuxolimab in advanced cancers. The method was immunoSEQ multiplex PCR; TCRdb's version includes in-frame clones alone and lacks a portion of them. The data show about 73,000 clones, with around 86% seen just once and 0.65% to 0.8% held by the top ten. Material: CD4+ or CD8+ T cells sorted from blood, obtained in a trial of the OX40 agonist ivuxolimab. The receptor source for this set is an adult with an advanced solid tumor such as melanoma, head and neck, liver or kidney cancer.

This sequence joins TRBV7-2 and TRBJ2-2; a weak D match, TRBD2 (6 bases). Germline lookup yields CDR1 SGHTA and CDR2 FQGNSA. The CDR3 covers 15 residues. Trimming cost V 2 bases and J 4 bases, with 11 bases left between them. CDR3 sequence reads: CASSLKGGATGELFF. In nucleotides, the CDR3 is TGTGCCAGCAGCTTAAAAGGCGGGGCCACCGGGGAGCTGTTTTTT.

This clone has a handful of counts. This rearrangement joins TRBV5-1 to TRBJ2-2; 8 nucleotides match TRBD1. There are 16 residues in the CDR3. Trimming cost V 3 bases and J 8 bases; bases outside gene matches: 12. Germline assignment: CDR1 SGHRS and CDR2 YFSETQ. CDR3 in DNA: TGCGCCAGCAGCTCTCCGGGACAGGCGGGCGCGGGGGAGCTGTTTTTT. Amino acids: CASSSPGQAGAGELFF.

The rearrangement uses TRBV7-3 and TRBJ2-3; D unresolved. This CDR3 has 15 amino acids. V lost 5 bases to trimming and J lost 1 base, with 13 bases between them. CDR1 is SGHTA, CDR2 FQGTGA, per germline. CDR3 sequence (DNA): TGTGCCAGCAGCCCCAGGCCCGGGCGCACAGATACGCAGTATTTT. Its protein is CASSPRPGRTDTQYF.